These T cell receptor beta chains were read from a single sample in a study of shared clonotypes between healthy human individuals. Profiled with immunoSEQ multiplex PCR; TCRdb holds only in-frame clones, not every one. The data hold about 2 million clones, with about 94% observed a single time. The sequenced sample was naive CD8+ T cells sorted from blood. The receptor source for this set is a man between 18 and 29 years old in good health. CDR3s include the opening cysteine and the closing phenylalanine or tryptophan. The D gene is left open where the match is weak. Size is omitted from some rows. Given values are once, few, many or a class for expanded clones.

abundance: .
j_gene: TRBJ2-1
d_gene: TRBD2
v_gene: TRBV10-3
CDR3aa: CAATSGGRNEQFF
CDR3nt: TGTGCCGCTACTAGCGGGGGAAGGAATGAGCAGTTCTTC

abundance: .
j_gene: TRBJ1-2
d_gene: .
v_gene: TRBV5-1
CDR3aa: CASSLVIGIDYGYTF
CDR3nt: TGCGCCAGCAGCTTGGTGATAGGGATCGACTATGGCTACACCTTC

abundance: .
j_gene: TRBJ2-5
d_gene: TRBD2
v_gene: TRBV19
CDR3aa: CASSWTSGLTEETQYF
CDR3nt: TGTGCCAGTAGTTGGACTAGCGGCCTCACGGAGGAGACCCAGTACTTC

abundance: .
j_gene: TRBJ2-2
d_gene: TRBD2
v_gene: TRBV25-1
CDR3aa: CASSGASGGANGELFF
CDR3nt: TGTGCCAGCAGTGGAGCTAGCGGGGGGGCCAACGGGGAGCTGTTTTTT

abundance: .
j_gene: TRBJ2-6
d_gene: .
v_gene: TRBV21-1
CDR3aa: CASSPRGGTGANVLTF
CDR3nt: TGTGCCAGCAGCCCCCGGGGGGGAACTGGGGCCAACGTCCTGACTTTC

abundance: .
j_gene: TRBJ2-7
d_gene: TRBD1
v_gene: TRBV28
CDR3aa: CASSWDRDRGRYEQYF
CDR3nt: TGTGCCAGCAGCTGGGACCGGGACAGGGGGCGCTACGAGCAGTACTTC

abundance: .
j_gene: TRBJ1-2
d_gene: .
v_gene: TRBV10-3
CDR3aa: CAISEYPGYGYTF
CDR3nt: TGTGCCATCAGTGAGTATCCGGGCTATGGCTACACCTTC

abundance: once
j_gene: TRBJ1-4
d_gene: .
v_gene: TRBV9
CDR3aa: CASSAGATDEKLFF
CDR3nt: TGTGCCAGCAGCGCGGGCGCAACGGACGAAAAACTGTTTTTT

abundance: .
j_gene: TRBJ2-7
d_gene: TRBD1
v_gene: TRBV11-2
CDR3aa: CASSLRTGSRGYEQYF
CDR3nt: TGTGCCAGCAGCCTCCGGACAGGCTCCCGGGGCTACGAGCAGTACTTC

abundance: .
j_gene: TRBJ2-7
d_gene: .
v_gene: TRBV27
CDR3aa: CASSLSGGGRYEQYF
CDR3nt: TGTGCCAGCAGTTTATCAGGGGGGGGTCGGTACGAGCAGTACTTC

abundance: .
j_gene: TRBJ2-7
d_gene: TRBD1
v_gene: TRBV5-4
CDR3aa: CASSLGPGQGAYEQYF
CDR3nt: TGTGCCAGCAGCCTGGGACCGGGACAGGGAGCCTACGAGCAGTACTTC

abundance: .
j_gene: TRBJ1-1
d_gene: .
v_gene: TRBV6-5
CDR3aa: CASSYSSEDTEAFF
CDR3nt: TGTGCCAGCAGTTACTCGAGCGAGGACACTGAAGCTTTCTTT

abundance: once
j_gene: TRBJ1-1
d_gene: .
v_gene: TRBV4-1
CDR3aa: CASSDEMNTEAFF
CDR3nt: TGCGCCAGCAGCGACGAGATGAACACTGAAGCTTTCTTT

abundance: .
j_gene: TRBJ2-3
d_gene: TRBD2
v_gene: TRBV13
CDR3aa: CASSSGLTSNTDTQYF
CDR3nt: TGTGCCAGCAGCTCGGGACTAACATCAAACACGGATACGCAGTATTTT

abundance: .
j_gene: TRBJ1-4
d_gene: .
v_gene: TRBV5-6
CDR3aa: CASSWGAQGTNEKLFF
CDR3nt: TGTGCCAGCAGCTGGGGGGCACAGGGAACTAATGAAAAACTGTTTTTT

abundance: .
j_gene: TRBJ1-5
d_gene: .
v_gene: TRBV30
CDR3aa: CAWSPGHYSNQPQHF
CDR3nt: TGTGCCTGGAGCCCCGGACATTATAGCAATCAGCCCCAGCATTTT

abundance: .
j_gene: TRBJ1-5
d_gene: .
v_gene: TRBV7-8
CDR3aa: CASSLGGPPQHF
CDR3nt: TGTGCCAGCAGCTTAGGAGGCCCGCCCCAGCATTTT

abundance: .
j_gene: TRBJ2-4
d_gene: .
v_gene: TRBV5-3
CDR3aa: CARSRVQGSKNIQYF
CDR3nt: TGTGCCAGAAGCCGTGTTCAGGGGTCCAAAAACATTCAGTACTTC

abundance: .
j_gene: TRBJ2-5
d_gene: .
v_gene: TRBV4-1
CDR3aa: CASSQERILQETQYF
CDR3nt: TGCGCCAGCAGCCAAGAGCGTATCCTCCAAGAGACCCAGTACTTC

abundance: .
j_gene: TRBJ1-1
d_gene: .
v_gene: TRBV5-1
CDR3aa: CASSSLEEGGTEAFF
CDR3nt: TGCGCCAGCAGCTCCCTGGAGGAGGGGGGGACGGAAGCTTTCTTT

abundance: .
j_gene: TRBJ1-1
d_gene: .
v_gene: TRBV5-1
CDR3aa: CASSFGTGIEAFF
CDR3nt: TGCGCCAGCAGCTTCGGAACGGGTATTGAAGCTTTCTTT